Below are 18 T cell receptor beta chains sequenced from a single sample in a study of blood T cells in healthy people across ages. A sample-barcoded 5' primer and a J-beta primer mix were used in a second PCR of roughly 6 to 12 cycles. TCRdb used MiXCR to reprocess the 5' RACE reads, holding one entry per CDR3 protein. The table lists over 500,000 distinct CDR3 sequences, approximately 52% of them singletons. The sequencing sample was made of blood. All receptors derive from a woman older than 75 in good health.

The chain recombines TRBV12-3 or TRBV12-4 with TRBJ2-1; D remains ambiguous. CDR3 length equals 13 residues. Trimming removed 7 bases at V and 5 bases at J, with 12 bases between. The CDR3 protein is CASKLSHDNEQFF. The CDR3 DNA sequence: TGTGCCAGCAAGCTGAGCCACGACAATGAGCAGTTCTTC.

This clonotype is a singleton in its sample. CDR3 bases: TGCGCCAGCAGCCAATTAGGACCGGGTCGCGGGAATTCACCCCTCCACTTT. Protein: CASSQLGPGRGNSPLHF. The rearrangement uses TRBV4-3 and TRBJ1-6, with D unresolved. The V end lost 2 bases, the J end lost 7 bases, and 18 bases lay between the germline ends. Germline CDR1 is LGHNA and CDR2 is YSLEER. CDR3 length: 17 residues.

CDR3 bases: TGCGCCAGCAGCGTACAGACGAACACTGAAGCTTTCTTT. This gives the protein CASSVQTNTEAFF. V and J are TRBV5-1 and TRBJ1-1, with D hard to call. The CDR3 consists of 13 residues. Per the germline V gene, CDR1 is SGHRS and CDR2 is YFSETQ. V gave up 4 bases and J gave up 1 base, with 8 bases separating them.

The chain couples TRBV7-2 to TRBJ1-1; D remains ambiguous. The V end lost 3 bases, the J end lost 6 bases, and 8 bases lay between the germline ends. Germline values: CDR1 SGHTA, CDR2 FQGNSA. The CDR3 runs to 12 residues. The CDR3 here is CASSFGVAEAFF. The CDR3 DNA reads TGTGCCAGCAGCTTTGGGGTCGCTGAAGCTTTCTTT.

This chain joins TRBV18 and TRBJ2-2, with 9 bases matching TRBD1. CDR3 size: 17 residues. V was pared by 3 bases and J by 3 bases, with 8 bases of the junction left unmatched. The germline gives CDR1 KGHSH, CDR2 LQKENI. CDR3 protein: CASSPQQGAGYTGELFF. DNA for the CDR3: TGTGCCAGCTCACCCCAACAGGGGGCAGGATACACCGGGGAGCTGTTTTTT.

This clonotype was counted ten times or more. The rearrangement joins TRBV7-2 to TRBJ2-3, with D uncertain. The CDR3 runs to 14 residues. Deletions cut 5 bases from V and 4 bases from J, with 13 bases between. CDR1 and CDR2 from the germline V gene are SGHTA and FQGNSA. The CDR3 loop reads CASSRPRIADTQYF. CDR3 sequence (DNA): TGTGCCAGCAGCCGGCCCCGGATAGCAGATACGCAGTATTTT.

This clonotype was counted many times. The V and J genes are TRBV6-5 and TRBJ2-6; TRBD1 or TRBD2 may be the D gene (5 bases each). The CDR3 totals 18 residues. Germline values: CDR1 MNHEY, CDR2 SVGAGI. Trimming cost V 2 bases and J 0 bases, with 14 bases left between them. CDR3 loop: CASSYRGPTFSGANVLTF. CDR3 DNA sequence: TGTGCCAGCAGTTACAGGGGACCTACTTTCTCTGGGGCCAACGTCCTGACTTTC.

The chain combines TRBV4-2 with TRBJ2-3; 10 bases agree with TRBD1. CDR1 and CDR2 (germline): LGHNA, YNFKEQ. V gave up 3 bases and J gave up 5 bases; unmatched junction bases: 5. This CDR3 region has 15 residues. As DNA, the CDR3 is TGTGCCAGCAGCCAGGTGACAGGGGGCAAAGATACGCAGTATTTT. This codes for CASSQVTGGKDTQYF.

The chain couples TRBV20-1 to TRBJ2-1, with a weak D call TRBD2 (5 bases). CDR3 length: 15 amino acids. The germline gives CDR1 DFQATT, CDR2 SNEGSKA (reference sequence). V lost 1 base and J lost 8, with 18 bases in between. In nucleotides, the CDR3 is TGCAGTGCTAGAGGGTCAGCGTTCGTCGGGGATGAGCAGTTCTTC. Residues: CSARGSAFVGDEQFF.

This sequence joins TRBV29-1 and TRBJ2-1; TRBD1 might be the D (6 bases). Germline V gene data show CDR1 as SQVTM and CDR2 as ANQGSEA. This CDR3 spans 13 amino acids. V was pared by 7 bases and J by 2 bases, with 12 bases between. Written as DNA, the CDR3 is TGCAGCGGTAGCGAGGGGGCCTACAATGAGCAGTTCTTC. Amino acid sequence: CSGSEGAYNEQFF.

The chain recombines TRBV7-8 with TRBJ2-7; 9 bases line up with TRBD1. V gave up 1 base and J gave up 7 bases; unmatched junction bases: 14. The length of the CDR3 is 17 residues. Germline CDR1 SGHVS, CDR2 FQNEAQ. CDR3 sequence (DNA): TGTGCCAGCAGCTTAGGGACTGGGACAGGGCTCTACAATGAGCAGTACTTC. It yields the protein CASSLGTGTGLYNEQYF.

This clonotype was counted at least ten times. The rearrangement uses TRBV5-1 and TRBJ2-3, with unresolved D. The V end was cut by 0 bases, the J end by 6 bases, with 17 bases between. CDR3 length: 16 residues. CDR1 and CDR2 from the germline V gene are SGHRS and YFSETQ. CDR3 sequence: CASSLDPPPSWDTQYF. CDR3 coding DNA: TGCGCCAGCAGCTTGGATCCACCCCCCTCTTGGGATACGCAGTATTTT.

The V call is TRBV2, the J call TRBJ1-2, with a tentative D call TRBD1 (5 bases). Germline assignment: CDR1 SNHLY and CDR2 FYNNEI. The length of the CDR3 is 15 residues. The V end was cut by 6 bases, the J end by 2 bases, with 16 bases between. The DNA of the CDR3 is TGTGCCAGCAGGCCTACCGGGACCTCAAACTATGGCTACACCTTC. Its translation: CASRPTGTSNYGYTF. Supplemented by reference TRBV2 and TRBJ1-2, the full variable domain reads EPEVTQTPSHQVTQMGQEVILRCVPISNHLYFYWYRQILGQKVEFLVSFYNNEISEKSEIFDDQFSVERPDGSNFTLKIRSTKLEDSAMYFCASRPTGTSNYGYTFGSGTRLTVV.

This clonotype has a count of ten or more. The rearrangement uses TRBV15 and TRBJ2-1, with 7 positions matching TRBD1. Germline values: CDR1 LNHNV, CDR2 YYDKDF (reference sequence). V was clipped by 1 base and J by 5 bases; unmatched bases: 5. The CDR3 is 15 residues long. The CDR3, as DNA: TGTGCCACCAGCAGAGGAGACAGGGTGAACAATGAGCAGTTCTTC. Translated: CATSRGDRVNNEQFF.

V gene TRBV2 combines with J gene TRBJ2-5; 11 positions agree with TRBD1. V was pared by 11 bases and J by 4 bases, with 3 bases of the junction left unmatched. This CDR3 is 12 amino acids long. CDR1 and CDR2 from the germline V gene are SNHLY and FYNNEI. This CDR3 reads CAGQGARETQYF. The CDR3 coding sequence is TGTGCCGGACAGGGGGCGAGAGAGACCCAGTACTTC. Based on the CDR3 plus reference TRBV2 and TRBJ2-5, the full variable domain is EPEVTQTPSHQVTQMGQEVILRCVPISNHLYFYWYRQILGQKVEFLVSFYNNEISEKSEIFDDQFSVERPDGSNFTLKIRSTKLEDSAMYFCAGQGARETQYFGPGTRLLVL.

This chain links TRBV20-1 with TRBJ2-5, with a tentative D call TRBD1 (6 bases). The CDR3 runs 13 residues. V was shortened by 5 bases and J by 3 bases, with 13 bases between the two germline ends. Germline CDR1 is DFQATT and CDR2 is SNEGSKA (reference sequence). CDR3 sequence reads: CSAYRDTEETQYF. The CDR3 nucleotides read TGCAGTGCTTACCGGGACACCGAAGAGACCCAGTACTTC.

The V and J genes are TRBV28 and TRBJ2-3; D remains unclear. CDR1 and CDR2 (germline): MDHEN, SYDVKM. The CDR3 runs to 15 residues. With 8 bases removed from V and 11 bases from J, the gap between germline ends came to 26 bases. The DNA for the CDR3 is TGTGCCAGCGGCCGTATCGCCCCCCTCACTGTAAAGCAGTATTTT. Protein product: CASGRIAPLTVKQYF.

This clonotype has at least ten counts. V and J are TRBV10-3 and TRBJ1-2; D is unclear. CDR3 size: 13 residues. Trimming shortened V by 6 bases and J by 6 bases, and 14 bases separated the two germline ends. Germline V gene lookup returns CDR1 ENHRY and CDR2 SYGVKD. The CDR3 protein is CAISPGYLNGYTF. The CDR3 DNA follows: TGTGCCATCAGCCCGGGATATCTTAATGGCTACACCTTC.